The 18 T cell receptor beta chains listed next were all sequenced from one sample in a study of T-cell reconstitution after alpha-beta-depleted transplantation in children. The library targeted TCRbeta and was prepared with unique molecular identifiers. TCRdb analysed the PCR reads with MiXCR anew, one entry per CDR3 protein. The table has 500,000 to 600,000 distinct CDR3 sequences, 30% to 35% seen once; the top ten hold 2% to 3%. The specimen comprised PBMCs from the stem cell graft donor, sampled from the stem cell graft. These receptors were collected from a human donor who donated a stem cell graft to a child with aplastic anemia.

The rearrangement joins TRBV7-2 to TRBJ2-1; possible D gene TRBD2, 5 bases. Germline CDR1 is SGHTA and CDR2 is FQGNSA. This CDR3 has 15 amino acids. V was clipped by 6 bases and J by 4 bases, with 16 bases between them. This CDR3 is CASSPLVGVYNEQFF. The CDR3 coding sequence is TGTGCCAGCAGTCCCCTCGTCGGGGTTTACAATGAGCAGTTCTTC.

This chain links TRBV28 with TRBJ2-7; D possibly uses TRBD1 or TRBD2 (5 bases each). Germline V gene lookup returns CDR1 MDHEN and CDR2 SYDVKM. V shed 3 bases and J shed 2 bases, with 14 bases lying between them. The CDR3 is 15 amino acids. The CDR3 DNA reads TGTGCCAGCAGTTTCGCAGGGACGCGGACCTACGAGCAGTACTTC. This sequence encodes CASSFAGTRTYEQYF.

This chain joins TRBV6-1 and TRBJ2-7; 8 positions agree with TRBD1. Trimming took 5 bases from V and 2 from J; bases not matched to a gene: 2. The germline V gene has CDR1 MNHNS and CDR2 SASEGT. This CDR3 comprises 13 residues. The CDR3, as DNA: TGTGCCAGCAGTCCGGACAGGGCCTACGAGCAGTACGTC. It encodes CASSPDRAYEQYV.

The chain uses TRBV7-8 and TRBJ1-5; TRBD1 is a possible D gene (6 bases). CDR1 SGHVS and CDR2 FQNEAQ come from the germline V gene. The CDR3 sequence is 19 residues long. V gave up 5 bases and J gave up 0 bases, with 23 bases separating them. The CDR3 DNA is TGTGCCAGCAGCCTCGAATCCCAGGGGAACTTTTATAGCAATCAGCCCCAGCATTTT. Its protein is CASSLESQGNFYSNQPQHF.

DNA of the CDR3: TGTGCCAGCAGTGACTCGGCTAGCGGGACAAGCACAGATACGCAGTATTTT. Translation gives CASSDSASGTSTDTQYF. The chain carries TRBV6-4 and TRBJ2-3; 9 bases agree with TRBD2. This CDR3 has 17 residues. V lost 0 bases to trimming and J lost 0 bases; unmatched junction nucleotides: 4. Germline V lookup: CDR1 MRHNA, CDR2 SNTAGT.

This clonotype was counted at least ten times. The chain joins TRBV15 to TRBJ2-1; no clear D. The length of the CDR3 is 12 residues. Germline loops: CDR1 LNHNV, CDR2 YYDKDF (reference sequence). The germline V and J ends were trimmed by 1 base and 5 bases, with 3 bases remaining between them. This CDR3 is CATSRVNNEQFF. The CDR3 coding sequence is TGTGCCACCAGCAGAGTAAACAATGAGCAGTTCTTC. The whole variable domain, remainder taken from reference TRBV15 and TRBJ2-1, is DAMVIQNPRYQVTQFGKPVTLSCSQTLNHNVMYWYQQKSSQAPKLLFHYYDKDFNNEADTPDNFQSRRPNTSFCFLDIRSPGLGDTAMYLCATSRVNNEQFFGPGTRLTVL.

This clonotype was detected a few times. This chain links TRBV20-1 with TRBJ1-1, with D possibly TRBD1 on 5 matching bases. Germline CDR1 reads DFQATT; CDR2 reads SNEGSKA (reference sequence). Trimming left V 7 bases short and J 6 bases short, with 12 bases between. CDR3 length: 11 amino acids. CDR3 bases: TGCAGTGTTTACGGGGGTGCTGAAGCTTTCTTT. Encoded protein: CSVYGGAEAFF.

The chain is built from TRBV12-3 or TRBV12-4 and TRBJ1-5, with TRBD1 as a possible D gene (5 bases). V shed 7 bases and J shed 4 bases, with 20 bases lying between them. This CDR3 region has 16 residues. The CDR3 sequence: CASTPGGNPGNQPQHF. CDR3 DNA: TGTGCCAGCACCCCTGGGGGGAACCCAGGAAATCAGCCCCAGCATTTT.

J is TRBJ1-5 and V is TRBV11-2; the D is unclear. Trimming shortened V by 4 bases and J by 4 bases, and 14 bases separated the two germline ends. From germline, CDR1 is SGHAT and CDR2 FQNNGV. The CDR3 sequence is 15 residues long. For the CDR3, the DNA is TGTGCCAGCAGCTCTGGTGAGACGAGAAATCAGCCCCAGCATTTT. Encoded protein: CASSSGETRNQPQHF.

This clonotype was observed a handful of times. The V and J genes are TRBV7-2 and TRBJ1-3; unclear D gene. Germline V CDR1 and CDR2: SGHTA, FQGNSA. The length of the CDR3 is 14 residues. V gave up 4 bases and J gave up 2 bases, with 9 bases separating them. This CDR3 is CASSSRFAGNTIYF. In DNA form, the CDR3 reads TGTGCCAGCAGCTCCCGCTTTGCTGGAAACACCATATATTTT.

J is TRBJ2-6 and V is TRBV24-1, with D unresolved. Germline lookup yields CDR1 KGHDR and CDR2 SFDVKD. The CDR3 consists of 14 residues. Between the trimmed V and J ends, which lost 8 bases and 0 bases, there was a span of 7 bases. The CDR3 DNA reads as TGTGCCACCATGGGGTCCTCTGGGGCCAACGTCCTGACTTTC. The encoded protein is CATMGSSGANVLTF.

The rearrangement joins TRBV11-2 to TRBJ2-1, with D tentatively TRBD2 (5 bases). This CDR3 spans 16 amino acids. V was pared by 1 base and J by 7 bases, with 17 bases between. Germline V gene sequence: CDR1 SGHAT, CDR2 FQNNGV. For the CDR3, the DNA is TGTGCCAGCAGCTTAGTGGCGGGTCCCGGGCGGAATGAGCAGTTCTTC. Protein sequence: CASSLVAGPGRNEQFF.

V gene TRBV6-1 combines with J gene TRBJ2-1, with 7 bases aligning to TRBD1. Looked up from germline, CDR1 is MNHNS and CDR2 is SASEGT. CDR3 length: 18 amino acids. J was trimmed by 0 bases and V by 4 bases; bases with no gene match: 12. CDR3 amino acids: CASSAGTVRGGSYNEQFF. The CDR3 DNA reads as TGTGCCAGCAGTGCCGGGACAGTTAGGGGTGGCTCCTACAATGAGCAGTTCTTC.

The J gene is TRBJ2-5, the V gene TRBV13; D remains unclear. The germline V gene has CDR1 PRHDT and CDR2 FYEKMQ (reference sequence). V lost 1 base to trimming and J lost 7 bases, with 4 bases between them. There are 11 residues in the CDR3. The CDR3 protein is CASSLVGTQYF. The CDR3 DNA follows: TGTGCCAGCAGCTTAGTAGGGACCCAGTACTTC.

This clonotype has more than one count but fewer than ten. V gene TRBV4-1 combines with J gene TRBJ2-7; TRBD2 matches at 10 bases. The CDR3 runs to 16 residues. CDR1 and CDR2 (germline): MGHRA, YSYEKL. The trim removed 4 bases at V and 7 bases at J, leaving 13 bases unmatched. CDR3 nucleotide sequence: TGCGCCAGCAGCCCAAGGGGACTAGCGCCGAAAGGAGAGCAGTACTTC. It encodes CASSPRGLAPKGEQYF.

CDR3 sequence reads: CASSEPSGRFPDTQYF. CDR3 bases: TGCGCCAGCAGTGAGCCTAGCGGGAGGTTTCCAGATACGCAGTATTTT. The V call is TRBV10-2, the J call TRBJ2-3; TRBD2 aligns across 11 bases. The germline V gene has CDR1 WSHSY and CDR2 SAAADI. The V gene end was trimmed by 2 bases and the J gene end by 4 bases; junction bases not matched to a gene: 5. The CDR3 consists of 16 residues.

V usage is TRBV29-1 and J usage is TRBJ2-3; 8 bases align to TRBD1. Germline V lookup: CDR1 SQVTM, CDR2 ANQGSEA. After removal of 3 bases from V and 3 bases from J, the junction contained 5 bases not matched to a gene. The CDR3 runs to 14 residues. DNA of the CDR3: TGCAGCGTTGACGAGGACAGGGTTACAGATACGCAGTATTTT. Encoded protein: CSVDEDRVTDTQYF.

The CDR3 is CASSHRDTEAFF. DNA of the CDR3: TGTGCCAGCAGCCACCGGGACACTGAAGCTTTCTTT. J is TRBJ1-1 and V is TRBV5-4; D is ambiguous. The CDR3 has 12 amino acids. V dropped 4 bases and J dropped 3 bases, with 7 bases sitting between them. Germline CDR1 reads SGHNT; CDR2 reads YYREEE (reference sequence). The full variable domain, rest sourced from reference TRBV5-4 and TRBJ1-1, is ETGVTQSPTHLIKTRGQQVTLRCSSQSGHNTVSWYQQALGQGPQFIFQYYREEENGRGNFPPRFSGLQFPNYSSELNVNALELDDSALYLCASSHRDTEAFFGQGTRLTVV.